The rows below give T cell receptor beta chains drawn from one sample of a study of blood T cell repertoires in COVID-19. Generated by immunoSEQ multiplex PCR, the TCRdb table keeps only in-frame clones and is missing some. The sample has around 380,000 clones; about 90% are singletons. The sequenced material came from PBMCs or T cells enriched from blood (not recorded which). The receptor source for this set is a man under 40 who had recovered from COVID-19. Both conserved end residues are trimmed from each CDR3. The order of the fields is V gene, J gene, CDR3 protein.

V: TRBV11-2
J: TRBJ2-5
CDR3: ASATGGGETQY

V: TRBV27
J: TRBJ1-1
CDR3: ASSSRVSEAF

V: TRBV27
J: TRBJ2-1
CDR3: ASSLDRGYSYNEQF

V: TRBV7-9
J: TRBJ1-2
CDR3: ASSLGQGWGYT

V: TRBV10-3
J: TRBJ1-2
CDR3: AISATGVDYGYT

V: TRBV28
J: TRBJ1-5
CDR3: ASSLRGRGDQPQH

V: TRBV12-3/TRBV12-4
J: TRBJ1-1
CDR3: ASTRTGSTEAF

V: TRBV30
J: TRBJ1-2
CDR3: AWRIAGSSNYGYT

V: TRBV25-1
J: TRBJ1-1
CDR3: ASSRGGNTEAF

V: TRBV10-3
J: TRBJ2-2
CDR3: AISETVSDGLF

V: TRBV19
J: TRBJ2-1
CDR3: ASSRGQGAGEQF

V: TRBV27
J: TRBJ1-1
CDR3: ASGRAEAF

V: TRBV29-1
J: TRBJ2-5
CDR3: SAVQETQY

V: TRBV19
J: TRBJ1-6
CDR3: ASSTGTGVPLH

V: TRBV6-5
J: TRBJ1-2
CDR3: ASSYSTGEAFYGYT

V: TRBV9
J: TRBJ1-6
CDR3: ASSATGSNSPLH

V: TRBV5-1
J: TRBJ2-2
CDR3: ASRAPGQGNTGELF

V: TRBV11-2
J: TRBJ2-1
CDR3: ASSLESLAGGSWSYNEQF

V: TRBV4-1
J: TRBJ1-1
CDR3: ASSQLRTSTEAF

V: TRBV12-3/TRBV12-4
J: TRBJ1-2
CDR3: ASSFPGGYT

V: TRBV19
J: TRBJ1-5
CDR3: ASSLRSNQPQH

V: TRBV30
J: TRBJ2-1
CDR3: AWSVVRNPGLDEQF

V: TRBV30
J: TRBJ1-6
CDR3: AWSSPRYSSWGPLH

V: TRBV6-2/TRBV6-3
J: TRBJ2-3
CDR3: ASSPLRRNTDTQY

V: TRBV6-5
J: TRBJ1-2
CDR3: ASSDSLQGAYGYT

V: TRBV5-6
J: TRBJ2-1
CDR3: ASSLRGGFNEQF

V: TRBV20-1
J: TRBJ1-3
CDR3: SASKLSGNTIY

V: TRBV19
J: TRBJ1-5
CDR3: ASNDGQGKGQPQH

V: TRBV19
J: TRBJ1-5
CDR3: ASSFNRGVGNQPQH

V: TRBV4-1
J: TRBJ1-3
CDR3: ASSQVGDTAVNTIY

V: TRBV7-9
J: TRBJ1-2
CDR3: ASSLAGDGYT

V: TRBV14
J: TRBJ2-2
CDR3: ASSLQYTGELF

V: TRBV6-6
J: TRBJ1-2
CDR3: ASSSTDRGGYT

V: TRBV3-1/TRBV3-2
J: TRBJ1-4
CDR3: ASSRMNTGGNEKLF

V: TRBV18
J: TRBJ2-1
CDR3: ASSPRAYDNEQF

V: TRBV11-2
J: TRBJ1-1
CDR3: ASSHGQGDGMTEAF

V: TRBV30
J: TRBJ1-5
CDR3: AWSDRGNQPQH

V: TRBV12-2
J: TRBJ1-1
CDR3: ASRPPQCSYVRYTEAF

V: TRBV7-4
J: TRBJ1-4
CDR3: ASSPNRAELF

V: TRBV6-5
J: TRBJ2-7
CDR3: ASSVGQGYYEQY

V: TRBV12-3/TRBV12-4
J: TRBJ2-7
CDR3: ATTRGGYEQY